Each of the 14 T cell receptor beta chains below was sequenced from the same sample in a study of T cell responses to AZD1222 COVID-19 vaccine. The data were produced by immunoSEQ multiplex PCR, yet TCRdb's version contains in-frame clones alone and is incomplete. The sample holds some 100,000 clones, about 88% seen once. This sample comprised peripheral blood, obtained on day 0 of AZD1222 vaccination. These receptor sequences come from an adult in good health.

V and J are TRBV4-3 and TRBJ2-7; D possibly corresponds to TRBD2 (7 bases). CDR3 size: 13 residues. Germline lookup yields CDR1 LGHNA and CDR2 YSLEER. V lost 0 bases to trimming and J lost 9 bases, with 12 bases between them. The CDR3, as DNA: TGCGCCAGCAGCCAAGATCGGGGGGCGTGGCAGTACTTC. Residues: CASSQDRGAWQYF.

The V call is TRBV29-1, the J call TRBJ1-1, with D unclear. The CDR3 is made up of 16 amino acids. Between the trimmed V and J ends, which lost 0 bases and 1 base, there was a span of 15 bases. Germline V lookup: CDR1 SQVTM, CDR2 ANQGSEA. In DNA form, the CDR3 reads TGCAGCGTTGAAGATAGGCTTCTCTCGGGGAACACTGAAGCTTTCTTT. It specifies CSVEDRLLSGNTEAFF. The entire variable domain, with the rest obtained from reference TRBV29-1 and TRBJ1-1, is as follows: SAVISQKPSRDICQRGTSLTIQCQVDSQVTMMFWYRQQPGQSLTLIATANQGSEATYESGFVIDKFPISRPNLTFSTLTVSNMSPEDSSIYLCSVEDRLLSGNTEAFFGQGTRLTVV.

V gene TRBV6-6 combines with J gene TRBJ1-5; D is unresolved. Trimming pared 8 bases from V and 3 bases from J, leaving 17 bases between. Germline CDR1 and CDR2: MNHNY and SVGAGI (reference sequence). CDR3 length: 15 residues. The CDR3 bases are TGTGCCAGCTCATCCCAGGAGACCATCAATCAGCCCCAGCATTTT. It yields the protein CASSSQETINQPQHF.

The rearrangement joins TRBV7-2 to TRBJ2-7; 7 bases line up with TRBD2. Losses at the gene ends were 1 base for V and 4 bases for J; bases not matched to a gene: 4. The V gene's germline CDR1 is SGHTA and CDR2 FQGNSA. The CDR3 runs 14 residues. The CDR3: CASSLEASGYEQYF. The CDR3 region has the DNA TGTGCCAGCAGCTTAGAAGCTAGCGGATACGAGCAGTACTTC.

The chain combines TRBV4-2 with TRBJ1-2; possible D gene TRBD1, 5 bases. Between the trimmed V and J ends, which lost 0 bases and 2 bases, there was a span of 10 bases. This CDR3 contains 15 residues. Germline assignment: CDR1 LGHNA and CDR2 YNFKEQ. CDR3 nucleotide sequence: TGTGCCAGCAGCCAAGAGGGGGTTTTGAACTATGGCTACACCTTC. Its translation is CASSQEGVLNYGYTF.

V gene TRBV5-1 combines with J gene TRBJ2-7, with 9 bases matching TRBD1. CDR1 SGHRS and CDR2 YFSETQ come from the germline V gene. J was trimmed by 3 bases and V by 2 bases; bases with no gene match: 6. The CDR3 spans 15 residues. The CDR3 region has the DNA TGCGCCAGCAGCTTCCCGGGACAGGGTGTCTACGAGCAGTACTTC. It yields the protein CASSFPGQGVYEQYF.

The genes are TRBV4-2 and TRBJ2-1, with TRBD2 matching 10 bases. CDR1 LGHNA and CDR2 YNFKEQ come from the germline V gene. V lost 8 bases, J lost 4 bases, and 17 bases stayed unmatched. The CDR3 totals 18 residues. This CDR3 reads CASQTRLAGVTGYNEQFF. The CDR3 coding sequence is TGTGCCAGCCAGACTCGGCTAGCGGGGGTTACCGGTTACAATGAGCAGTTCTTC.

This clone has just one count. The chain recombines TRBV4-1 with TRBJ2-5; the D call may be TRBD1 or TRBD2 (6 bases each). CDR3 length equals 16 residues. Looked up from germline, CDR1 is MGHRA and CDR2 is YSYEKL. V was pared by 0 bases and J by 2 bases, with 13 bases between. Here the CDR3 DNA reads TGCGCCAGCAGCCAAGATTACGGGGGCGGTCAAGAGACCCAGTACTTC. This sequence encodes CASSQDYGGGQETQYF.

This chain connects TRBV15 to TRBJ1-1; weak D call: TRBD1 (5 bases). The length of the CDR3 is 13 residues. Trimming took 6 bases from V and 2 from J, leaving 10 bases between them. The V gene's germline CDR1 is LNHNV and CDR2 YYDKDF (reference sequence). As DNA, the CDR3 is TGTGCCACCAGGCGACAGCGAAACACTGAAGCTTTCTTT. Encoded protein: CATRRQRNTEAFF.

V is TRBV6-5 and J is TRBJ1-3; maybe TRBD1 (5 bases). Trimming left V 5 bases short and J 0 bases short, with 11 bases between. In germline, CDR1 is MNHEY, CDR2 SVGAGI. This CDR3 has 15 amino acids. The CDR3 nucleotides read TGTGCCAGCAGTCGGGACCAGTTCTCTGGAAACACCATATATTTT. This translates into CASSRDQFSGNTIYF.

The chain joins TRBV18 to TRBJ1-1, with 9 bases matching TRBD1. With 3 bases clipped from V and 6 bases from J, the junction kept 8 bases outside the gene matches. Germline CDR1 KGHSH, CDR2 LQKENI. This CDR3 region has 15 residues. CDR3 protein: CASSPRDRDTAEAFF. The CDR3 coding sequence is TGTGCCAGCTCACCCCGGGACAGGGATACGGCTGAAGCTTTCTTT.

V usage is TRBV7-9 and J usage is TRBJ2-3, with D perhaps given as TRBD1 or TRBD2 (6 bases each). Germline V CDR1 and CDR2: SEHNR, FQNEAQ (reference sequence). The V gene lost 2 bases and the J gene lost 4 bases, with 19 bases spanning the gap. The CDR3 runs 17 residues. The CDR3: CASSLPLSGARADTQYF. The CDR3, as DNA: TGTGCCAGCAGCTTACCCCTTTCGGGGGCTCGGGCAGATACGCAGTATTTT. Filled out from reference TRBV7-9 and TRBJ2-3, the complete variable domain reads DTGVSQNPRHKITKRGQNVTFRCDPISEHNRLYWYRQTLGQGPEFLTYFQNEAQLEKSRLLSDRFSAERPKGSFSTLEIQRTEQGDSAMYLCASSLPLSGARADTQYFGPGTRLTVL.

The chain recombines TRBV9 with TRBJ1-2; TRBD1 is a possible D gene (5 bases). The V end lost 3 bases, the J end lost 7 bases, and 13 bases lay between the germline ends. The CDR3 is 13 residues long. In germline, CDR1 is SGDLS, CDR2 YYNGEE. CDR3 sequence reads: CASSDPPGGGYTF. CDR3 DNA: TGTGCCAGCAGCGACCCCCCCGGGGGTGGCTACACCTTC.

The rearrangement links TRBV10-2 to TRBJ1-2; D might be TRBD1 (6 bases). V was cut by 6 bases and J by 2 bases, with 10 bases left in between. The CDR3 is made up of 13 amino acids. Looked up from germline, CDR1 is WSHSY and CDR2 is SAAADI. The CDR3 sequence is CASSLDRNYGYTF. DNA of the CDR3: TGCGCCAGCAGCCTGGACAGAAACTATGGCTACACCTTC.